The 10 T cell receptor beta chains below come from one sample, sequenced in a study of spatial heterogeneity in lung cancer. Study findings and constraints: Tumoral mutation counts were tracked by counts of expanded intratumoral alpha and beta TCRs.

The time point denotes: sample taken at primary tumor resection. No antigens are known for them. MiXCR was run by TCRdb on the 5' RACE reads, yielding one entry per CDR3 protein. The table has about 13,000 distinct CDR3 sequences, 6% to 8.5% seen once. Sequencing used lung tumor tissue, obtained at surgery. The receptor set was obtained from a female donor with early-stage non-small cell lung cancer.

This clonotype was counted ten times or more. The J gene is TRBJ2-2, the V gene TRBV28, with no clear D. CDR1 is MDHEN, CDR2 SYDVKM, per germline. The CDR3 covers 14 residues. V was trimmed by 5 bases and J by 3 bases, leaving 10 bases between them. CDR3 loop: CASSALHYTGELFF. The CDR3, as DNA: TGTGCCAGCAGTGCACTACACTACACCGGGGAGCTGTTTTTT.

This clonotype is termed medium-sized (0.01 to 0.1%). This chain joins TRBV27 and TRBJ2-4, with 7 bases matching TRBD2. Germline CDR1 reads MNHEY; CDR2 reads SMNVEV (reference sequence). There are 17 residues in the CDR3. The J segment lost 5 bases and the V segment lost 3 bases, leaving 13 bases of the junction unmatched. The CDR3 sequence is CASSFLVGLVRQNIQYF. The CDR3 nucleotides read TGTGCCAGCAGTTTTCTTGTCGGACTAGTGCGGCAAAACATTCAGTACTTC.

This clonotype was seen repeatedly, ten times or more. The genes are TRBV5-6 and TRBJ1-2; D might be TRBD1 (6 bases). This CDR3 comprises 14 residues. The ends were cut back, 4 bases at V and 3 bases at J, with 13 bases in the middle. Germline CDR1 reads SGHDT; CDR2 reads YYEEEE. The CDR3: CASSRRGADYGYTF. DNA for the CDR3: TGTGCCAGCAGCCGGAGGGGGGCAGACTATGGCTACACCTTC.

This clonotype was recorded at least ten times. The V call is TRBV6-2 or TRBV6-3, the J call TRBJ2-2; 13 nucleotides match TRBD2. The ends lost 8 bases at V and 5 bases at J; junction bases unmatched: 11. The CDR3 is made up of 17 amino acids. Germline V lookup: CDR1 MNHEY, CDR2 SVGEGT. CDR3 DNA sequence: TGTGCCAGCGGACAGCGGACGGGACTAGCGGGGACCGGGGAGCTGTTTTTT. The encoded protein is CASGQRTGLAGTGELFF.

This clonotype was detected many times. The chain couples TRBV20-1 to TRBJ2-5; D is unclear. This CDR3 is built from 12 residues. The germline V gene encodes CDR1 DFQATT and CDR2 SNEGSKA (reference sequence). Deletions cut 2 bases from V and 0 bases from J, with 4 bases between. CDR3 loop: CSARWNQETQYF. CDR3 nucleotide sequence: TGCAGTGCTAGATGGAACCAAGAGACCCAGTACTTC.

This clonotype qualifies as medium-sized (0.01 to 0.1%). The V gene is TRBV6-1, the J gene TRBJ1-1, with 7 nucleotides matching TRBD1. After removal of 6 bases from V and 3 bases from J, the junction contained 4 bases not matched to a gene. The CDR3 sequence is 13 residues long. The germline CDR1 and CDR2 sequences are MNHNS and SASEGT. Here the CDR3 reads CASSPQGYTEAFF. The CDR3 region has the DNA TGTGCCAGCAGCCCACAGGGGTACACTGAAGCTTTCTTT.

This clonotype was observed at least ten times. The CDR3 nucleotides are TGTGCCAGCAGTTTATCTTATCTACTTCCTAACTATGGCTACACCTTC. It is translated as CASSLSYLLPNYGYTF. The genes are TRBV28 and TRBJ1-2, with unresolved D. Germline V CDR1 and CDR2: MDHEN, SYDVKM. The CDR3 is 16 amino acids. V was shortened by 1 base and J by 0 bases, with 12 bases between the two germline ends.

The chain recombines TRBV15 with TRBJ2-7; 8 bases match TRBD1. Germline V gene data show CDR1 as LNHNV and CDR2 as YYDKDF (reference sequence). The J segment lost 4 bases and the V segment lost 4 bases, leaving 6 bases of the junction unmatched. The length of the CDR3 is 14 residues. The CDR3 region is CATSTYRGTYEQYF. DNA of the CDR3: TGTGCCACCAGCACATACAGGGGGACTTACGAGCAGTACTTC.

This clonotype was seen ten or more times. CDR3 in DNA: TGCAGCGTTAAAAAGACAGGGTCCACAGATACGCAGTATTTT. This translates into CSVKKTGSTDTQYF. The rearrangement joins TRBV29-1 to TRBJ2-3; TRBD1 matches 7 bases. The V segment lost 5 bases and the J segment 2 bases; nucleotides outside the gene matches: 7. The V gene's germline CDR1 is SQVTM and CDR2 ANQGSEA. The length of the CDR3 is 14 residues.

V gene TRBV28 combines with J gene TRBJ2-7; no firm D call. Looked up from germline, CDR1 is MDHEN and CDR2 is SYDVKM. V gave up 6 bases and J gave up 2 bases, with 14 bases separating them. The CDR3 consists of 14 residues. The CDR3 coding sequence is TGTGCCAGCAGCCTACCCAGATCAACCTACGAGCAGTACTTC. Protein sequence: CASSLPRSTYEQYF.